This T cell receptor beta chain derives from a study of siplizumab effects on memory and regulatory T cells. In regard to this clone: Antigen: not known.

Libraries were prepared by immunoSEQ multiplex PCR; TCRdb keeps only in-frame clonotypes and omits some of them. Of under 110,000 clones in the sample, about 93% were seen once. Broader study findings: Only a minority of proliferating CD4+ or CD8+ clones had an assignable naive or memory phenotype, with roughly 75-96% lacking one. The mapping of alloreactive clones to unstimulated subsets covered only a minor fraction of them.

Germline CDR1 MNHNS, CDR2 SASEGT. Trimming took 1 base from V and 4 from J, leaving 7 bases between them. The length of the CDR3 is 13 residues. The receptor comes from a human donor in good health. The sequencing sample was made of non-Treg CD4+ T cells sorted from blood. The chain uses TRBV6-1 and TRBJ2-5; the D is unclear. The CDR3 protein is CASSEGARETQYF. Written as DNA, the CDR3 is TGTGCCAGCAGTGAAGGGGCCCGAGAGACCCAGTACTTC.